The rows below give T cell receptor beta chains drawn from one sample of a study of immune characterization of retroperitoneal liposarcoma. MiXCR, applied by TCRdb to the PCR reads, yields one record per CDR3 protein. The table lists several thousand distinct CDR3 sequences, just under 30% of them singletons. The source material was blood. Receptors were obtained from a male donor with retroperitoneal liposarcoma. Both conserved end residues are part of each CDR3. D genes are given only for firm matches. Clone sizes are given selectively: once, few, many, or a class where the clone is expanded.

d_call: NA
clone_size: many
j_call: TRBJ2-1
v_call: TRBV12-3/TRBV12-4
cdr3_aa: CASSLYLGYNEQFF
cdr3_nt: TGTGCCAGCAGTTTATATTTGGGTTACAATGAGCAGTTCTTC

d_call: NA
clone_size: NA
j_call: TRBJ1-5
v_call: TRBV6-1
cdr3_aa: CASSARQFTSNQPQHF
cdr3_nt: TGTGCCAGCAGTGCGAGGCAGTTCACTAGCAATCAGCCCCAGCATTTT

d_call: TRBD2
clone_size: few
j_call: TRBJ2-2
v_call: TRBV7-6
cdr3_aa: CASSLVASGNTGELFF
cdr3_nt: TGTGCCAGCAGCTTAGTTGCTAGCGGGAACACCGGGGAGCTGTTTTTT

d_call: NA
clone_size: many
j_call: TRBJ2-3
v_call: TRBV7-2
cdr3_aa: CASSPSGYTDTQYF
cdr3_nt: TGTGCCAGCAGCCCCTCAGGGTACACAGATACGCAGTATTTT

d_call: TRBD1
clone_size: medium-sized
j_call: TRBJ2-1
v_call: TRBV27
cdr3_aa: CASSSQGDYNEQFF
cdr3_nt: TGTGCCAGCAGTTCCCAGGGGGACTACAATGAGCAGTTCTTC

d_call: NA
clone_size: NA
j_call: TRBJ2-3
v_call: TRBV6-1
cdr3_aa: CASTPGSQVTDTQYF
cdr3_nt: TGTGCCAGCACCCCGGGGTCTCAGGTAACAGATACGCAGTATTTT

d_call: TRBD2
clone_size: many
j_call: TRBJ2-1
v_call: TRBV6-1
cdr3_aa: CASRELAVLYNEQFF
cdr3_nt: TGTGCCAGCAGAGAGCTAGCGGTCCTCTACAATGAGCAGTTCTTC

d_call: TRBD1
clone_size: NA
j_call: TRBJ1-4
v_call: TRBV7-2
cdr3_aa: CASSLAGGREKLFF
cdr3_nt: TGTGCCAGCAGCTTGGCAGGGGGACGTGAAAAACTGTTTTTT

d_call: NA
clone_size: NA
j_call: TRBJ2-3
v_call: TRBV12-3/TRBV12-4
cdr3_aa: CASRPRGRSTDTQYF
cdr3_nt: TGTGCCAGCAGGCCTCGAGGACGGAGCACAGATACGCAGTATTTT

d_call: TRBD1
clone_size: NA
j_call: TRBJ2-5
v_call: TRBV27
cdr3_aa: CASGTKSDRVTGETQYF
cdr3_nt: TGTGCCAGCGGGACAAAATCAGACAGGGTAACAGGGGAGACCCAGTACTTC

d_call: NA
clone_size: NA
j_call: TRBJ2-1
v_call: TRBV10-2
cdr3_aa: CATSGPKNEQFF
cdr3_nt: TGCGCCACGTCAGGTCCTAAAAATGAGCAGTTCTTC

d_call: NA
clone_size: few
j_call: TRBJ2-1
v_call: TRBV6-1
cdr3_aa: CASRSSLGVSYNEQFF
cdr3_nt: TGTGCCAGCAGATCATCGTTGGGGGTGTCCTACAATGAGCAGTTCTTC

d_call: NA
clone_size: NA
j_call: TRBJ1-3
v_call: TRBV12-3/TRBV12-4
cdr3_aa: CASSLRSSGNTIYF
cdr3_nt: TGTGCCAGCAGTTTACGGTCCTCTGGAAACACCATATATTTT

d_call: NA
clone_size: NA
j_call: TRBJ2-1
v_call: TRBV3-1
cdr3_aa: CASSPGVAGLESSYNEQFF
cdr3_nt: TGTGCCAGCAGCCCGGGGGTGGCAGGCCTCGAGAGCTCCTACAATGAGCAGTTCTTC

d_call: TRBD1
clone_size: NA
j_call: TRBJ1-5
v_call: TRBV6-1
cdr3_aa: CASKTGTGRQPQHF
cdr3_nt: TGTGCCAGCAAGACCGGGACAGGGCGTCAGCCCCAGCATTTT

d_call: NA
clone_size: NA
j_call: TRBJ2-2
v_call: TRBV9
cdr3_aa: CASSVDSGELFF
cdr3_nt: TGTGCCAGCAGCGTAGATTCCGGGGAGCTGTTTTTT

d_call: NA
clone_size: NA
j_call: TRBJ2-7
v_call: TRBV7-6
cdr3_aa: CASSLAEREQYF
cdr3_nt: TGTGCCAGCAGCTTAGCGGAGAGGGAGCAGTACTTC

d_call: TRBD1
clone_size: medium-sized
j_call: TRBJ1-6
v_call: TRBV6-1
cdr3_aa: CASSKTGGTYNSPLHF
cdr3_nt: TGTGCCAGCAGTAAGACAGGGGGGACCTATAATTCACCCCTCCACTTT

d_call: NA
clone_size: few
j_call: TRBJ1-5
v_call: TRBV6-1
cdr3_aa: CASSSRALQHQPQHF
cdr3_nt: TGTGCCAGCAGCTCGAGGGCCCTTCAACATCAGCCCCAGCATTTT

d_call: TRBD2
clone_size: few
j_call: TRBJ2-3
v_call: TRBV7-8
cdr3_aa: CASSLGGAGATDTQYF
cdr3_nt: TGTGCCAGCAGCTTAGGGGGAGCGGGAGCCACAGATACGCAGTATTTT

d_call: NA
clone_size: medium-sized
j_call: TRBJ1-4
v_call: TRBV6-1
cdr3_aa: CASPGLFVRPLAEKLFF
cdr3_nt: TGTGCCAGCCCCGGTCTGTTCGTGAGGCCCTTGGCTGAAAAACTGTTTTTT

d_call: TRBD1
clone_size: few
j_call: TRBJ2-7
v_call: TRBV27
cdr3_aa: CASIGTVSYEQYF
cdr3_nt: TGTGCCAGCATCGGGACAGTCTCCTACGAGCAGTACTTC

d_call: NA
clone_size: once
j_call: TRBJ2-3
v_call: TRBV10-1
cdr3_aa: CASSETGPDTQYF
cdr3_nt: TGCGCCAGCAGTGAGACAGGGCCAGATACGCAGTATTTT

d_call: TRBD2
clone_size: few
j_call: TRBJ2-7
v_call: TRBV27
cdr3_aa: CASRLTGTREQYF
cdr3_nt: TGTGCCAGCAGACTGACGGGGACTAGGGAGCAGTACTTC

d_call: TRBD2
clone_size: few
j_call: TRBJ2-1
v_call: TRBV5-1
cdr3_aa: CASSLGHVLAGVGYNEQFF
cdr3_nt: TGCGCCAGCAGCTTGGGGCATGTCCTAGCGGGAGTAGGGTACAATGAGCAGTTCTTC

d_call: TRBD2
clone_size: few
j_call: TRBJ2-1
v_call: TRBV23-1
cdr3_aa: CASSQYARTSGSPPPRNEQFF
cdr3_nt: TGCGCCAGCAGTCAATATGCCCGGACTAGCGGGAGTCCCCCCCCCCGCAATGAGCAGTTCTTC

d_call: NA
clone_size: medium-sized
j_call: TRBJ2-1
v_call: TRBV7-2
cdr3_aa: CASSAISGNEQFF
cdr3_nt: TGTGCCAGCAGCGCGATTAGTGGGAATGAGCAGTTCTTC

d_call: NA
clone_size: NA
j_call: TRBJ2-1
v_call: TRBV6-1
cdr3_aa: CASAIGSYNEQFF
cdr3_nt: TGTGCCAGCGCGATCGGCTCCTACAATGAGCAGTTCTTC

d_call: NA
clone_size: NA
j_call: TRBJ2-3
v_call: TRBV9
cdr3_aa: CASSPPGEKLPDTQYF
cdr3_nt: TGTGCCAGCAGCCCTCCGGGAGAGAAACTTCCAGATACGCAGTATTTT

d_call: NA
clone_size: few
j_call: TRBJ1-1
v_call: TRBV4-1
cdr3_aa: CASSRNRDSEAFF
cdr3_nt: TGCGCCAGCAGCCGGAACCGGGACTCTGAAGCTTTCTTT

d_call: TRBD1
clone_size: NA
j_call: TRBJ1-5
v_call: TRBV5-6
cdr3_aa: CASSFWGDRGNQPQHF
cdr3_nt: TGTGCCAGCAGCTTCTGGGGTGACAGGGGCAATCAGCCCCAGCATTTT

d_call: NA
clone_size: many
j_call: TRBJ2-2
v_call: TRBV11-2
cdr3_aa: CASRLGTGELFF
cdr3_nt: TGTGCCAGCAGATTAGGGACCGGGGAGCTGTTTTTT

d_call: TRBD1
clone_size: few
j_call: TRBJ1-2
v_call: TRBV6-8
cdr3_aa: CASRRDSHYGYNF
cdr3_nt: TGTGCCAGCAGGAGGGACAGTCACTATGGCTACAACTTC

d_call: NA
clone_size: few
j_call: TRBJ2-5
v_call: TRBV6-6
cdr3_aa: CASSYHDGRETQYF
cdr3_nt: TGTGCCAGCAGTTACCACGACGGGCGGGAGACCCAGTACTTC

d_call: TRBD1
clone_size: NA
j_call: TRBJ2-7
v_call: TRBV5-5
cdr3_aa: CASSLGQGVPYEQYF
cdr3_nt: TGTGCCAGCAGCTTGGGACAGGGAGTTCCCTACGAGCAGTACTTC

d_call: TRBD1
clone_size: NA
j_call: TRBJ2-2
v_call: TRBV12-3/TRBV12-4
cdr3_aa: CASSLATGAGELFF
cdr3_nt: TGTGCCAGCAGTTTGGCAACAGGGGCAGGGGAGCTGTTTTTT

d_call: NA
clone_size: NA
j_call: TRBJ2-1
v_call: TRBV9
cdr3_aa: CASSVGVSSYNEQFF
cdr3_nt: TGTGCCAGCAGCGTAGGTGTTAGCTCCTACAATGAGCAGTTCTTC

d_call: NA
clone_size: many
j_call: TRBJ1-1
v_call: TRBV27
cdr3_aa: CASRLQPMNTEAFF
cdr3_nt: TGTGCCAGCAGACTACAGCCCATGAACACTGAAGCTTTCTTT

d_call: TRBD2
clone_size: medium-sized
j_call: TRBJ2-1
v_call: TRBV10-1
cdr3_aa: CASSVGGRSNEQFF
cdr3_nt: TGCGCCAGCAGTGTCGGCGGGAGGAGCAATGAGCAGTTCTTC

d_call: TRBD2
clone_size: NA
j_call: TRBJ2-1
v_call: TRBV7-8
cdr3_aa: CASSLVSGTSGSNEQFF
cdr3_nt: TGTGCCAGCAGCTTAGTGTCAGGGACTAGCGGGAGCAATGAGCAGTTCTTC

d_call: NA
clone_size: NA
j_call: TRBJ2-2
v_call: TRBV7-6
cdr3_aa: CASSLARSTNTGELFF
cdr3_nt: TGTGCCAGCAGCTTAGCGCGGTCCACGAACACCGGGGAGCTGTTTTTT

d_call: NA
clone_size: once
j_call: TRBJ2-1
v_call: TRBV6-2/TRBV6-3
cdr3_aa: CVSSEAESSYNEQFF
cdr3_nt: TGTGTCAGCAGCGAAGCCGAGAGCTCCTACAATGAGCAGTTCTTC

d_call: NA
clone_size: few
j_call: TRBJ2-3
v_call: TRBV4-1
cdr3_aa: CASSQGLGPDTQYF
cdr3_nt: TGCGCCAGCAGCCAAGGGTTAGGTCCAGATACGCAGTATTTT

d_call: NA
clone_size: NA
j_call: TRBJ2-3
v_call: TRBV6-4
cdr3_aa: CASSAGLGPGADTQYF
cdr3_nt: TGTGCCAGCAGCGCTGGGTTGGGCCCCGGGGCAGATACGCAGTATTTT

d_call: NA
clone_size: few
j_call: TRBJ2-1
v_call: TRBV24-1
cdr3_aa: CATSEAGPLWNEQFF
cdr3_nt: TGTGCCACCAGTGAGGCGGGACCCCTTTGGAATGAGCAGTTCTTC

d_call: TRBD2
clone_size: NA
j_call: TRBJ2-2
v_call: TRBV29-1
cdr3_aa: CSVEERESTGELFF
cdr3_nt: TGCAGCGTCGAAGAGCGGGAGAGCACCGGGGAGCTGTTTTTT

d_call: NA
clone_size: NA
j_call: TRBJ1-6
v_call: TRBV10-3
cdr3_aa: CAISQNPTGLASPLHF
cdr3_nt: TGTGCCATCAGCCAGAACCCGACAGGACTGGCTTCACCCCTCCACTTT

d_call: TRBD2
clone_size: few
j_call: TRBJ2-7
v_call: TRBV6-6
cdr3_aa: CASSYSRGTSGPSSYNEQYF
cdr3_nt: TGTGCCAGCAGTTACTCCCGAGGGACTAGCGGCCCGAGCTCCTACAATGAGCAGTACTTC

d_call: TRBD1
clone_size: NA
j_call: TRBJ1-4
v_call: TRBV6-6
cdr3_aa: CASCQGGAEEKLFF
cdr3_nt: TGTGCCAGCTGCCAGGGGGGAGCGGAAGAAAAACTGTTTTTT

d_call: TRBD2
clone_size: NA
j_call: TRBJ2-1
v_call: TRBV5-1
cdr3_aa: CASSSLSSGRGNEQFF
cdr3_nt: TGCGCCAGCAGCTCTCTCTCTAGCGGGAGGGGGAATGAGCAGTTCTTC

d_call: TRBD2
clone_size: NA
j_call: TRBJ2-1
v_call: TRBV27
cdr3_aa: CASSAGGTYNEQFF
cdr3_nt: TGTGCCAGCAGTGCGGGAGGAACCTACAATGAGCAGTTCTTC

d_call: NA
clone_size: NA
j_call: TRBJ2-3
v_call: TRBV12-3/TRBV12-4
cdr3_aa: CASSLGHDGTDTQYF
cdr3_nt: TGTGCCAGCAGTTTAGGACACGACGGCACAGATACGCAGTATTTT

d_call: NA
clone_size: medium-sized
j_call: TRBJ2-1
v_call: TRBV7-2
cdr3_aa: CASSSDISRDEQFF
cdr3_nt: TGTGCCAGCAGCTCCGATATTTCCCGCGATGAGCAGTTCTTC

d_call: TRBD2
clone_size: large
j_call: TRBJ2-1
v_call: TRBV27
cdr3_aa: CATNHFGGRAFEQFF
cdr3_nt: TGTGCCACCAACCATTTTGGCGGGAGGGCCTTTGAGCAGTTCTTC

d_call: NA
clone_size: few
j_call: TRBJ2-2
v_call: TRBV25-1
cdr3_aa: CASRISGAIGELFF
cdr3_nt: TGTGCCAGCAGGATCTCTGGGGCCATTGGGGAGCTGTTTTTT